This TCR beta chain was sequenced during a study of T cells in Graves' hyperthyroidism and ophthalmopathy. An absence of ophthalmopathy progression within 18 months meant stable Graves' hyperthyroidism. TCR beta CDR3 region amplification was performed from RNA transcripts. HTBI primers were used for first-round RT-PCR of the TCR CDR3. TCRdb reprocessed the multiplex PCR reads with MiXCR, giving one entry per CDR3 protein. The sample has hundreds of thousands of distinct CDR3 sequences, 12% to 15% seen once; the top ten hold 10%. This clonotype was seen repeatedly, ten times or more. V lost 2 bases, J lost 5 bases, and 10 bases stayed unmatched. Germline V gene lookup returns CDR1 SGHVS and CDR2 FQNEAQ. There are 16 residues in the CDR3.

The sequence was collected from a woman in her late teens or twenties with Graves' hyperthyroidism. The chain uses TRBV7-8 and TRBJ2-5, with 8 bases aligning to TRBD2. The material sequenced was blood. The CDR3 region is CASSLRSSGFAETQYF. The CDR3 region has the DNA TGTGCCAGCAGCTTACGTTCTAGCGGGTTCGCCGAGACCCAGTACTTC.